Each of the 32 T cell receptor beta chains below was sequenced from the same sample in a study of blood T cell repertoires in COVID-19. Data came from immunoSEQ multiplex PCR; TCRdb stores just in-frame clones and leaves some out. The profile shows 65,000 to 70,000 clones, 75% to 80% of them singletons. Material for sequencing was peripheral blood. These receptors all come from a human donor in a cohort sampled during active COVID-19.

The chain has TRBV10-3 and TRBJ2-5, with D tentatively TRBD1 (6 bases). V dropped 7 bases and J dropped 3 bases, with 18 bases sitting between them. This CDR3 has 15 residues. The germline V gene encodes CDR1 ENHRY and CDR2 SYGVKD. The chain's CDR3 is CAINNRDKGKETQYF. As DNA, the CDR3 is TGTGCCATCAATAACCGGGACAAGGGGAAAGAGACCCAGTACTTC.

This chain connects TRBV10-3 to TRBJ2-5, with TRBD2 matching 10 bases. V was clipped by 0 bases and J by 5 bases; unmatched bases: 6. The CDR3 consists of 16 residues. The germline gives CDR1 ENHRY, CDR2 SYGVKD. CDR3 DNA sequence: TGTGCCATCAGTGAGTCCGCTAGCGGGGGTCTGGAGACCCAGTACTTC. As protein: CAISESASGGLETQYF.

The chain recombines TRBV5-1 with TRBJ2-4, with TRBD1 matching over 8 bases. The CDR3 covers 14 residues. CDR1 is SGHRS, CDR2 YFSETQ, per germline. The junction had 7 bases not matched to a gene; V was cut back by 4 bases and J by 7 bases. CDR3 nucleotides: TGCGCCAGCAGCCCGGACAGGGTTGGGAACATTCAGTACTTC. Encoded protein: CASSPDRVGNIQYF.

The chain recombines TRBV19 with TRBJ2-2, with 9 bases aligning to TRBD2. Trimming removed 6 bases from V and 6 bases from J; junction bases left unmatched: 5. This CDR3 comprises 14 residues. Germline-derived CDR1 and CDR2 are LNHDA and SQIVND (reference sequence). The DNA for the CDR3 is TGTGCCAGTAGCGTCTTAGCGGGAGCCGGGGAGCTGTTTTTT. It specifies CASSVLAGAGELFF.

The V call is TRBV7-8, the J call TRBJ2-1, with 12 bases that match TRBD2. This CDR3 contains 15 residues. Germline V gene lookup returns CDR1 SGHVS and CDR2 FQNEAQ. V was clipped by 7 bases and J by 7 bases; unmatched bases: 8. The chain's CDR3 is CASTRLAGAFNEQFF. CDR3 nucleotide sequence: TGTGCCAGCACCCGACTAGCGGGGGCCTTTAATGAGCAGTTCTTC.

The chain recombines TRBV19 with TRBJ2-2; the D gene is possibly TRBD1 (6 bases). The length of the CDR3 is 14 residues. V shed 3 bases and J shed 7 bases, with 12 bases lying between them. In germline, CDR1 is LNHDA, CDR2 SQIVND (reference sequence). CDR3 sequence (DNA): TGTGCCAGTAGTATGTACAGGGACATCGGGGAGCTGTTTTTT. This translates into CASSMYRDIGELFF.

The chain is built from TRBV5-1 and TRBJ1-2, with TRBD1 matching over 10 bases. Germline CDR1 reads SGHRS; CDR2 reads YFSETQ. V shed 0 bases and J 0 bases; nucleotides not matched to a gene: 8. The CDR3 loop spans 18 amino acids. The CDR3 reads CASSLEWTGGAANYGYTF. The CDR3 nucleotides read TGCGCCAGCAGCTTGGAGTGGACAGGGGGGGCCGCTAACTATGGCTACACCTTC.

The rearrangement joins TRBV7-8 to TRBJ2-7; D is possibly TRBD1 (6 bases). Between the trimmed V and J ends, which lost 3 bases and 2 bases, there was a span of 14 bases. Germline values: CDR1 SGHVS, CDR2 FQNEAQ. This CDR3 is built from 15 residues. CDR3 sequence (DNA): TGTGCCAGCAGCTTCCGGGACACCCCCACCTACGAGCAGTACTTC. It is translated as CASSFRDTPTYEQYF.

V usage is TRBV5-6 and J usage is TRBJ2-2; 9 bases fit TRBD1. V gave up 3 bases and J gave up 6 bases; unmatched junction bases: 6. Germline values: CDR1 SGHDT, CDR2 YYEEEE. This CDR3 has 15 residues. Written as DNA, the CDR3 is TGTGCCAGCAGCTCTTACAGGGGGCGCGCCGGGGAGCTGTTTTTT. Its protein is CASSSYRGRAGELFF.

This clone was seen once. V and J are TRBV24-1 and TRBJ1-2; 7 bases match TRBD1. The CDR3 consists of 14 residues. The V segment lost 5 bases and the J segment 2 bases; nucleotides outside the gene matches: 4. Germline-derived CDR1 and CDR2 are KGHDR and SFDVKD. The CDR3 sequence is CATSGPGQNYGYTF. The DNA for the CDR3 is TGTGCCACCAGTGGCCCGGGACAGAACTATGGCTACACCTTC.

This chain connects TRBV2 to TRBJ2-1; 8 bases line up with TRBD1. CDR3 size: 17 residues. Germline loops: CDR1 SNHLY, CDR2 FYNNEI. J lost 1 base, V lost 6 bases, and 11 bases had no gene match. The CDR3 region has the DNA TGTGCCAGCAGGAATACCTGGACAGGGCGATCCTACAATGAGCAGTTCTTC. This sequence encodes CASRNTWTGRSYNEQFF.

In nucleotides, the CDR3 is TGTGCCAGTAGTATGGACGGGATGAGAGATACGCAGTATTTT. Amino acid sequence: CASSMDGMRDTQYF. The J gene is TRBJ2-3, the V gene TRBV19, with TRBD2 as a possible D gene (5 bases). Germline loops: CDR1 LNHDA, CDR2 SQIVND (reference sequence). V was pared by 3 bases and J by 5 bases, with 12 bases between. The CDR3 loop spans 14 amino acids.

The chain has TRBV19 and TRBJ1-2, with 7 nucleotides matching TRBD1. V was clipped by 2 bases and J by 0 bases; unmatched bases: 3. This CDR3 is built from 15 residues. CDR1 LNHDA and CDR2 SQIVND come from the germline V gene (reference sequence). The CDR3 DNA follows: TGTGCCAGTAGTATAAGGACAGGAGCTAACTATGGCTACACCTTC. Translated, it gives CASSIRTGANYGYTF.

The chain couples TRBV5-1 to TRBJ2-5, with D unresolved. The CDR3 has 14 residues. V was trimmed by 7 bases and J by 4 bases, leaving 17 bases between them. Germline CDR1 reads SGHRS; CDR2 reads YFSETQ. The CDR3 DNA sequence: TGCGCCAGCTCCCGAGACTTCTTGGGAGAGACCCAGTACTTC. Protein product: CASSRDFLGETQYF.

The chain links TRBV5-1 to TRBJ2-1; 7 nucleotides match TRBD2. CDR3 length: 15 residues. Germline CDR1 SGHRS, CDR2 YFSETQ. The ends lost 0 bases at V and 4 bases at J; junction bases unmatched: 4. The CDR3 DNA reads TGCGCCAGCAGCTTGGCCCGGACTAGATACAATGAGCAGTTCTTC. This encodes CASSLARTRYNEQFF.

V gene TRBV11-2 combines with J gene TRBJ1-5; no clear D gene. Germline loops: CDR1 SGHAT, CDR2 FQNNGV. With 0 bases removed from V and 7 bases from J, the gap between germline ends came to 7 bases. This CDR3 region has 13 residues. Here the CDR3 DNA reads TGTGCCAGCAGCTTAGATCTGTCGCAGCCCCAGCATTTT. It is translated as CASSLDLSQPQHF. Full variable domain (remainder filled in from reference TRBV11-2 and TRBJ1-5): EAGVAQSPRYKIIEKRQSVAFWCNPISGHATLYWYQQILGQGPKLLIQFQNNGVVDDSQLPKDRFSAERLKGVDSTLKIQPAKLEDSAVYLCASSLDLSQPQHFGDGTRLSIL.

The genes are TRBV7-2 and TRBJ2-1, with 12 positions matching TRBD2. Germline V lookup: CDR1 SGHTA, CDR2 FQGNSA. The V gene end was trimmed by 6 bases and the J gene end by 3 bases; junction bases not matched to a gene: 6. The CDR3 is made up of 16 amino acids. The CDR3 DNA follows: TGTGCCAGCAGTCCTCCGGGACTAGCGGGCTACAATGAGCAGTTCTTC. It is translated as CASSPPGLAGYNEQFF.

CDR3 loop: CSGETGNYGYTF. CDR3 coding DNA: TGCAGCGGAGAGACAGGGAACTATGGCTACACCTTC. J is TRBJ1-2 and V is TRBV29-1, with 7 bases aligning to TRBD1. V shed 7 bases and J 2 bases; nucleotides not matched to a gene: 4. Germline V CDR1 and CDR2: SQVTM, ANQGSEA. The CDR3 has 12 amino acids.

The count of this clone is one. The chain is built from TRBV6-1 and TRBJ2-1; D gene ambiguous. Trimming took 2 bases from V and 1 from J, leaving 9 bases between them. Germline V lookup: CDR1 MNHNS, CDR2 SASEGT. The CDR3 spans 15 residues. The CDR3 sequence: CASSELAVSYNEQFF. The DNA for the CDR3 is TGTGCCAGCAGTGAATTGGCGGTTTCCTACAATGAGCAGTTCTTC.

This sequence joins TRBV6-5 and TRBJ2-1, with D tentatively TRBD1 (6 bases). With 6 bases removed from V and 3 bases from J, the gap between germline ends came to 12 bases. The CDR3 consists of 14 residues. Germline CDR1 reads MNHEY; CDR2 reads SVGAGI. The CDR3 DNA reads TGTGCCAGCAGGACGGACAGCTACTACAATGAGCAGTTCTTC. It specifies CASRTDSYYNEQFF.

The chain combines TRBV19 with TRBJ1-5, with D maybe TRBD1 (5 bases). The V gene's germline CDR1 is LNHDA and CDR2 SQIVND (reference sequence). The CDR3 is 14 amino acids. The ends were cut back, 6 bases at V and 2 bases at J, with 11 bases in the middle. The CDR3 spells CASSREGRNQPQHF. For the CDR3, the DNA is TGTGCCAGTAGCCGGGAGGGACGCAATCAGCCCCAGCATTTT.

J is TRBJ1-5 and V is TRBV6-5, with D perhaps matching TRBD1 (6 bases). Germline CDR1 reads MNHEY; CDR2 reads SVGAGI. CDR3 length: 14 amino acids. Trimming cost V 6 bases and J 3 bases, with 12 bases left between them. CDR3 amino acids: CASSSTGFNQPQHF. The DNA of the CDR3 is TGTGCCAGCAGCTCGACAGGATTCAATCAGCCCCAGCATTTT.

The CDR3 region is CASKGLTEKLFF. The CDR3 region has the DNA TGTGCCAGCAAGGGACTTACTGAAAAACTGTTTTTT. The gene calls are TRBV25-1 and TRBJ1-4; D is possibly TRBD1 (5 bases). The CDR3 totals 12 residues. Trimming left V 7 bases short and J 7 bases short, with 10 bases between. The germline CDR1 and CDR2 sequences are MGHDK and SYGVNS.

This clone was seen a single time. This chain links TRBV5-1 with TRBJ2-5; 9 nucleotides match TRBD1. Losses at the gene ends were 1 base for V and 5 bases for J; bases not matched to a gene: 6. Germline V gene sequence: CDR1 SGHRS, CDR2 YFSETQ. The CDR3 covers 15 residues. Written as DNA, the CDR3 is TGCGCCAGCAGCTTGACGGGACAGGGACGGGAGACCCAGTACTTC. It encodes CASSLTGQGRETQYF.

The V gene is TRBV18, the J gene TRBJ1-5; maybe TRBD1 (6 bases). The CDR3 contains 16 residues. V lost 3 bases and J lost 6, with 18 bases in between. The germline CDR1 and CDR2 sequences are KGHSH and LQKENI. In DNA, the CDR3 is TGTGCCAGCTCACCTATGGACAGTCAACGGGGTCAGCCCCAGCATTTT. Its translation is CASSPMDSQRGQPQHF.

The rearrangement joins TRBV20-1 to TRBJ2-7; maybe TRBD1 (5 bases). This CDR3 spans 17 amino acids. The ends were cut back, 3 bases at V and 5 bases at J, with 26 bases in the middle. The V gene's germline CDR1 is DFQATT and CDR2 SNEGSKA (reference sequence). CDR3 region: CSASQLHRTPPGNEQYF. The CDR3 DNA reads as TGCAGTGCTAGTCAACTTCACCGGACACCACCAGGCAACGAGCAGTACTTC.

The genes are TRBV6-5 and TRBJ2-7; 13 bases align to TRBD2. Germline V gene sequence: CDR1 MNHEY, CDR2 SVGAGI. Losses at the gene ends were 5 bases for V and 3 bases for J; bases not matched to a gene: 1. This CDR3 comprises 14 residues. The CDR3 DNA reads as TGTGCCAGCAGTCGGACTAGCGGGAGCTACGAGCAGTACTTC. This gives the protein CASSRTSGSYEQYF.

This clone was seen a few times. The chain recombines TRBV4-2 with TRBJ2-7, with a possible D match to TRBD2 (5 bases). V lost 0 bases and J lost 0, with 9 bases in between. Germline CDR1 and CDR2: LGHNA and YNFKEQ. The CDR3 loop spans 15 amino acids. CDR3 nucleotides: TGTGCCAGCAGCCAAGACCCAGCGGTCTCCTACGAGCAGTACTTC. Translating it yields CASSQDPAVSYEQYF.

This clone was seen many times. The chain carries TRBV28 and TRBJ2-1; D is perhaps TRBD1 (6 bases). V lost 6 bases and J lost 3, with 15 bases in between. CDR1 is MDHEN and CDR2 is SYDVKM in the germline V gene. The length of the CDR3 is 15 residues. CDR3 residues: CASSRTAKGYNEQFF. The CDR3 coding sequence is TGTGCCAGCAGCCGGACAGCGAAGGGCTACAATGAGCAGTTCTTC.

V and J are TRBV15 and TRBJ2-6, with D possibly matching TRBD2 (6 bases). V lost 1 base and J 0 bases, leaving 16 bases between the germline ends. Germline V gives CDR1 LNHNV, CDR2 YYDKDF (reference sequence). This CDR3 has 19 amino acids. The DNA for the CDR3 is TGTGCCACCAGCAGAGTCCGCGGGGACGCAAACTCTGGGGCCAACGTCCTGACTTTC. Protein sequence: CATSRVRGDANSGANVLTF.

A few counts support this clone. The chain uses TRBV13 and TRBJ1-3; 11 nucleotides agree with TRBD1. In germline, CDR1 is PRHDT, CDR2 FYEKMQ (reference sequence). Trimming took 5 bases from V and 0 from J; bases not matched to a gene: 6. The CDR3 is 17 residues long. CDR3 sequence (DNA): TGTGCCAGCAGCAGAGGACAGGGGGCCCTCTCTGGAAACACCATATATTTT. Translating gives CASSRGQGALSGNTIYF.

The chain is built from TRBV10-2 and TRBJ2-7; D remains unclear. Germline CDR1 and CDR2: WSHSY and SAAADI. The CDR3 runs to 12 residues. V was cut by 6 bases and J by 3 bases, with 9 bases left in between. Here the CDR3 reads CASSPSGYEQYF. The CDR3 bases are TGCGCCAGCAGCCCCTCCGGCTACGAGCAGTACTTC.